The T cell receptor beta chain under discussion was sequenced for a study of T cells in Graves' hyperthyroidism and ophthalmopathy. Amplification of TCR beta CDR3 regions was performed using RNA transcripts as template. A first-round RT-PCR of the TCR CDR3 used the HTBI primer set. TCRdb re-analysed the multiplex PCR reads in MiXCR, keeping a single row per CDR3 protein. The table lists under 350,000 distinct CDR3 sequences, around 20% of them singletons. The CDR3 loop spans 15 amino acids. Germline CDR1 and CDR2: LGHDT and YNNKEL (reference sequence). Losses at the gene ends were 1 base for V and 0 bases for J; bases not matched to a gene: 2. Ten or more counts support this clonotype. Hyperthyroidism of Graves' type that showed no ophthalmopathy progression within 18 months was stable.

The source is a woman aged 50 to 65 with Graves' hyperthyroidism. The gene calls are TRBV3-1 and TRBJ1-2; 7 nucleotides agree with TRBD1. The source material was blood. The CDR3 region is CASSQGTGANYGYTF. The CDR3 coding sequence is TGTGCCAGCAGCCAAGGGACAGGAGCTAACTATGGCTACACCTTC.